The TCR beta chain described here comes from a study of regulatory and conventional T cells in RAG deficiency (dated by TCRdb to 2015 to 2018). About the full investigation: Autoimmunity is frequently seen with hypomorphic RAG mutations in combined immunodeficiency or atypical SCID. The study used high-throughput TCR beta sequencing to compare repertoire diversity and composition of Treg, conventional CD4+ and CD8+ T cells between RAG-deficient patients and healthy controls.

The library was obtained by the immunoSEQ multiplex PCR assay. Rearranged TCR beta chain products were amplified from genomic DNA of sorted T-cell subsets and sequenced. In the authors' own workflow: Shannon entropy and Simpson indices were used to measure how diverse the repertoire of productive TCR beta rearrangements was. To assess clonal expansion, the frequencies of the 100 most abundant productive TCR beta clonotypes were added up as a share of total reads. A self-reactivity index based on amino acid usage at CDR3beta positions 6 and 7 was applied to the TRB repertoires. Two-way ANOVA was used for repertoire analyses, while Student t or Mann-Whitney tests were used for flow cytometric analyses. TCRdb re-hosts the immuneACCESS table, in-frame sequences only. Its copies lack some clones; in the studies checked, an unresolved V gene accounts for under half of them, and the cause for the rest is not known. Clone size and V and J calls were adopted from that table, with D and trimming inferred from the DNA. The table for this sample lists approximately 500 clones; 55% to 70% of them were counted only once. Roughly 40% of the sample comes from the top ten.

Eight patients with RAG deficiency were studied: one with SCID, two with Omenn syndrome and five with combined immunodeficiency or atypical SCID. Before genomic DNA extraction, CD8+ T cells lacking CD4 were purified from blood. Concerning this clone itself: Its antigen is currently not known. Per-nucleotide qualities are absent, and no much larger clonotype sits a single base away.

Summary of the overall study and its limitations: Compared with control T-cell subpopulations, the RAG-deficient patients had markedly lower Shannon entropy and higher Simpson indices. For some subjects, some analyses of T-cell subsets were not performed. Compared with controls, Omenn syndrome and CID/AS patients had around 94-fold fewer unique TCR beta sequences in Treg cells, whereas the reduction in the other subsets was approximately 9.8-fold. In Omenn syndrome patients, sorted CD25-high CD127-low cells may represent peripherally activated cells rather than bona fide Treg cells. Shorter CDR3 lengths were found in all patient T-cell subsets, and >90% Treg-Tconv repertoire overlap at nucleotide and amino acid level was observed in Omenn syndrome patients.

The CDR3 numbers 14 residues from cysteine through phenylalanine. Only the CDR3 portion is preserved as DNA: 42 bases, with reading frame beginning at the first base. For CDR1 and CDR2, the germline V gene (reference sequence) lists MNHNY and SVGAGI. V loses 7 bases, J loses 3 bases, and the germline ends lie 10 bases apart. The chain is made from TRBV6-6 and TRBJ1-6, with no confidently assigned D gene. Sequencing was carried out using CD8+ T cells sorted from blood. The clonotype comes from a human donor with RAG deficiency presenting as severe combined immunodeficiency. The DNA is as follows: TGTGCCAGCACCTCAGTGAACTATAATTCACCCCTCCACTTT. Protein translation: CASTSVNYNSPLHF.